This T cell receptor beta chain was sequenced in a study of cytotoxic CD8 clonotypes in ibrutinib-treated CLL. Study overall: Responses: 24 partial, 2 complete; after median roughly 63 months, around 15 stayed remitted, approximately twelve progressed. Response samples followed a median roughly 13 months of treatment, range 6 to 36. Samples averaged around 280,000 productive templates and tens of thousands of productive rearrangements.

Clones were read by immunoSEQ multiplex PCR, and TCRdb kept only the in-frame ones, dropping some. The sample consists of 200,000 to 250,000 clones, more than 70% of them appearing once. With V trimmed by 1 base and J by 2 bases, 7 bases remained unmatched. This CDR3 contains 17 residues. Germline V gives CDR1 SGHAT, CDR2 FQDESV (reference sequence). This TCR derives from a human donor with chronic lymphocytic leukemia. The material sequenced was PBMCs, taken after 12 months of ibrutinib treatment. This rearrangement joins TRBV11-1 to TRBJ2-5; 10 bases match TRBD2. CDR3 amino acids: CASSLVGVAGGQETQYF. CDR3 nucleotide sequence: TGTGCCAGCAGCTTAGTTGGAGTAGCGGGGGGTCAAGAGACCCAGTACTTC.